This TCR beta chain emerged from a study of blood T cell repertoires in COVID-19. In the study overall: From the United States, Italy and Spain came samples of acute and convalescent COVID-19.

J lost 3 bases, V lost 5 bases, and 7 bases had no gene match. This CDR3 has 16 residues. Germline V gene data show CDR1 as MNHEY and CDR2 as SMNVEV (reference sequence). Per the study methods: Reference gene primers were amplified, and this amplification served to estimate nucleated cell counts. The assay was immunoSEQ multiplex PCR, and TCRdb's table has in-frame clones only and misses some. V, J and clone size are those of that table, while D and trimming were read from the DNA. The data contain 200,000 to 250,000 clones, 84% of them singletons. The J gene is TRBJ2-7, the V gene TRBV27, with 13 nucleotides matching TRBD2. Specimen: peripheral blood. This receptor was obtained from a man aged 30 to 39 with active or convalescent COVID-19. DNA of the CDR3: TGTGCCAGCAGTAGGACTAGCGGGGGAACCTTCTACGAGCAGTACTTC. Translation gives CASSRTSGGTFYEQYF.